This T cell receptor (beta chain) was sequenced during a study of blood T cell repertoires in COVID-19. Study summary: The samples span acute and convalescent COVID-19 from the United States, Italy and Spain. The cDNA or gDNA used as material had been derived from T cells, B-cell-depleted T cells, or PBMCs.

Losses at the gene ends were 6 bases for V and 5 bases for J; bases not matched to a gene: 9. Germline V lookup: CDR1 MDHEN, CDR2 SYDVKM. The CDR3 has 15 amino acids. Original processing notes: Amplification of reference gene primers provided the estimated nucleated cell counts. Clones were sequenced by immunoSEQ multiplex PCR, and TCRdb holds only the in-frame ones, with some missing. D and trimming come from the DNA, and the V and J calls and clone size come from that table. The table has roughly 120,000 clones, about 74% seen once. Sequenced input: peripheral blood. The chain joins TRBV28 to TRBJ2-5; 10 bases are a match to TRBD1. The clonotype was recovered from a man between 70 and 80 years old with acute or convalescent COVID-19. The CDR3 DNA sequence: TGTGCCAGCAGGGGGGGACAGGGGATATGGGAGACCCAGTACTTC. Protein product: CASRGGQGIWETQYF.